These 27 T cell receptor beta chains share one sample of origin, sequenced in a study of T cells in women clearing cervical HPV infection. TCRdb keeps only in-frame clones here, not all; method: immunoSEQ multiplex PCR. The specimen's table records 45,000 to 50,000 clones. Sequenced material: blood buffy coat. These receptors originate from a woman aged 18 to 75 with a cervical HPV16 infection that either progressed to CIN3+ or cleared (not recorded which).

As regards this clone: Read coverage stops 3 residues before the CDR3 terminus; the germline J gene supplies the remainder. The sample holds other DNA sequences that translate to the same CDR3. This rearrangement joins TRBV23-1 to TRBJ1-3; possibly TRBD1 for D (6 bases). TRBV23-1 falls under the ORF class, with uncertain function. Trimming shortened V by 7 bases and J by 0 bases, and 16 bases separated the two germline ends. The CDR3 sequence is 16 residues long. Incomplete CDR3 DNA: TGCGCCAGCACTCTCCTCCGACAGGACTCTGGAAACACC. The encoded protein is CASTLLRQDSGNT. The whole CDR3 sequence reads CASTLLRQDSGNTIYF.

About this clone: The read falls 3 residues short of the CDR3 end, and the missing part is taken from the germline J gene. The chain recombines TRBV5-4 with TRBJ1-6; a possible D gene is TRBD1 (6 bases). The CDR3 length is 15 residues. Germline values: CDR1 SGHNT, CDR2 YYREEE (reference sequence). Trimming took off 4 bases at V and 4 bases at J, with 12 bases between the two ends. The CDR3 reads CASSQDRLYNSPLHF. CDR3 DNA (partial): TGTGCCAGCAGCCAGGACAGACTGTATAATTCACCC.

Comments on this clone: The sequence runs out 3 residues before the end of the CDR3; the remainder is reconstructed from the germline J gene. The chain uses TRBV29-1 and TRBJ2-2; D call uncertain. The germline gives CDR1 SQVTM, CDR2 ANQGSEA. The CDR3 has 11 amino acids. V gave up 3 bases and J gave up 3 bases, with 2 bases separating them. CDR3: CSVDYTGELFF. The DNA read from the CDR3 is TGCAGCGTTGACTACACCGGGGAG.

Notes on this clone: The read falls 3 residues short of the CDR3 end, and the missing part is taken from the germline J gene. The chain has TRBV18 and TRBJ1-5; unclear D gene. With 1 base removed from V and 5 bases from J, the gap between germline ends came to 9 bases. The CDR3 extends over 14 amino acids. Germline CDR1 reads KGHSH; CDR2 reads LQKENI. The CDR3 protein is CASSPQGMYQPQHF. The CDR3 DNA, read in part, is TGTGCCAGCTCACCACAGGGTATGTATCAGCCC.

CDR3 loop: CASSPRLGGNEQFF. CDR3 DNA, as far as it was read: TGTGCCAGCAGCCCCCGACTAGGCGGGAATGAG. J is TRBJ2-1 and V is TRBV7-3, with D possibly TRBD2 on 6 matching bases. The read gets to within 3 residues of the CDR3 end, and the germline J gene fills in the rest. Germline CDR1 reads SGHTA; CDR2 reads FQGTGA. CDR3 size: 14 residues. The V and J ends lost 5 bases and 7 bases respectively, with 15 bases between them.

About this clone: Read coverage stops 3 residues before the CDR3 terminus; the germline J gene supplies the remainder. This rearrangement joins TRBV18 to TRBJ2-1; 8 bases agree with TRBD1. The ends lost 3 bases at V and 8 bases at J; junction bases unmatched: 6. This CDR3 is built from 14 residues. In germline, CDR1 is KGHSH, CDR2 LQKENI. The sequenced part of the CDR3 DNA is TGTGCCAGCTCACCTGGACAGGGTACGGATGAG. Protein sequence: CASSPGQGTDE. The full CDR3 protein reads CASSPGQGTDEQFF.

To note about this clone: The CDR3 end lies 3 residues beyond the end of the read and is filled in from the germline J gene. The chain recombines TRBV19 with TRBJ2-3, with D possibly being TRBD1 (6 bases). The CDR3 totals 20 residues. V dropped 0 bases and J dropped 2 bases, with 24 bases sitting between them. Germline CDR1 LNHDA, CDR2 SQIVND (reference sequence). Partial CDR3 DNA: TGTGCCAGTAGTATAGATCCCTCCCGGGACACCCGAATGTTCACAGATACG. Its protein product is CASSIDPSRDTRMFTDT. The CDR3 reads in full as CASSIDPSRDTRMFTDTQYF.

A note on this clone: Coverage ceases 3 residues before the CDR3 finishes, and the germline J gene fills in the end. The chain couples TRBV7-2 to TRBJ2-5; D ambiguous. The CDR3 covers 13 residues. Germline V gene lookup returns CDR1 SGHTA and CDR2 FQGNSA. Incomplete CDR3 DNA: TGTGCCAGCAGCCGACTCGGAGCAGATACC. Protein sequence: CASSRLGADT. The CDR3 reads in full as CASSRLGADTQYF.

For this clone: The read ends 3 residues before the CDR3 terminus; that terminus is restored from the germline J gene. The rearrangement uses TRBV5-1 and TRBJ2-5; TRBD2 matches at 8 bases. The CDR3 spans 14 residues. CDR1 is SGHRS, CDR2 YFSETQ, per germline. Trimming cost V 7 bases and J 7 bases; bases outside gene matches: 12. CDR3 region: CASDSGTPRGTQYF. The CDR3 bases that were read are TGCGCCAGCGATAGCGGGACACCGCGAGGGACC.

Concerning this clone: The missing CDR3 end, 3 residues past where the read stops, is filled in from the germline J gene. V usage is TRBV11-3 and J usage is TRBJ2-7; tentative D call: TRBD2 (6 bases). Germline CDR1 and CDR2: SGHNT and YENEEA. CDR3 length equals 13 residues. Trimming left V 3 bases short and J 4 bases short, with 10 bases between. CDR3 DNA (partial): TGTGCCAGCAGCTTGAGACTAGTGTACGAG. This codes for CASSLRLVYE. The CDR3 in full is CASSLRLVYEQYF.

Comments on this clone: With the read ending 3 residues before the CDR3 end, the germline J gene is used to fill in that end. V usage is TRBV19 and J usage is TRBJ2-1; 11 bases fit TRBD2. The CDR3 extends over 15 amino acids. The V gene end was trimmed by 2 bases and the J gene end by 7 bases; junction bases not matched to a gene: 4. Germline lookup yields CDR1 LNHDA and CDR2 SQIVND (reference sequence). The CDR3 region is CASSITSGGRNEQFF. The covered CDR3 bases are TGTGCCAGTAGTATAACTAGCGGGGGAAGGAATGAG.

Points on this clone: The CDR3 extends 3 residues past the end of the read, so its final part is completed from the germline J gene. The chain recombines TRBV6-4 with TRBJ1-6; 10 bases line up with TRBD1. The V gene end was trimmed by 4 bases and the J gene end by 10 bases; junction bases not matched to a gene: 10. Germline values: CDR1 MRHNA, CDR2 SNTAGT. The CDR3 sequence is 16 residues long. This CDR3 reads CASSADGQGESSPLHF. CDR3 bases read: TGTGCCAGCAGTGCCGACGGACAGGGGGAGAGCTCACCC.

In the case of this clone: The read is 3 residues too short to cover the CDR3 end, so that end is filled in from the germline J gene. The chain has TRBV7-6 and TRBJ2-7; TRBD2 matches 11 bases. CDR3 length: 15 residues. The V gene's germline CDR1 is SGHVS and CDR2 FNYEAQ. After removal of 5 bases from V and 1 base from J, the junction contained 4 bases not matched to a gene. The CDR3 protein is CASSPGTSGSYEQYF. Incomplete CDR3 DNA: TGTGCCAGCAGCCCTGGGACTAGCGGATCCTACGAG.

Regarding this clone: From the germline J gene comes the end of the CDR3, since the read stops 3 residues before it. The gene calls are TRBV4-1 and TRBJ2-1; D remains unclear. CDR1 and CDR2 (germline): MGHRA, YSYEKL. V was pared by 0 bases and J by 0 bases, with 9 bases between. This CDR3 spans 16 amino acids. CDR3 region: CASSQEETSSYNEQFF. The sequenced part of the CDR3 DNA is TGCGCCAGCAGCCAAGAAGAAACAAGCTCCTACAATGAG.

Details on this clone: The read falls 3 residues short of the CDR3 end, and the missing part is taken from the germline J gene. The V gene is TRBV5-1, the J gene TRBJ1-4; tentative D call: TRBD1 (5 bases). Trimming shortened V by 4 bases and J by 0 bases, and 10 bases separated the two germline ends. CDR3 length: 15 residues. CDR1 and CDR2 from the germline V gene are SGHRS and YFSETQ. The part of the CDR3 DNA that was read is TGCGCCAGCAGCGAGACAGAAGCAACTAATGAAAAA. It encodes CASSETEATNEK. From start to end, the CDR3 is CASSETEATNEKLFF. The complete variable domain, with remaining parts taken from reference TRBV5-1 and TRBJ1-4, reads KAGVTQTPRYLIKTRGQQVTLSCSPISGHRSVSWYQQTPGQGLQFLFEYFSETQRNKGNFPGRFSGRQFSNSRSEMNVSTLELGDSALYLCASSETEATNEKLFFGSGTQLSVL.

About this clone itself: The missing CDR3 end, 3 residues past where the read stops, is filled in from the germline J gene. This chain joins TRBV5-6 and TRBJ2-7; D call uncertain. CDR3 size: 12 residues. Per germline, CDR1 SGHDT and CDR2 YYEEEE. Trimming took 1 base from V and 3 from J, leaving 5 bases between them. The covered CDR3 bases are TGTGCCAGCAGCTTGTTCGGCTACGAG. Its translation is CASSLFGYE. In full, the CDR3 is CASSLFGYEQYF.

As regards this clone: The read is 3 residues too short to cover the CDR3 end, so that end is filled in from the germline J gene. The chain joins TRBV4-1 to TRBJ2-3, with 10 bases fitting TRBD2. Germline V gene data show CDR1 as MGHRA and CDR2 as YSYEKL. This CDR3 is built from 17 residues. J gave up 0 bases and V 4 bases, and 7 bases lay outside the gene matches. CDR3 DNA (partial): TGCGCCAGCAGCCCAACTCCGACTAGCGGGAGCACAGATACG. Protein sequence: CASSPTPTSGSTDT. The whole CDR3 protein is CASSPTPTSGSTDTQYF.

A note on this clone: The observed sequence ends 3 residues before the CDR3 terminus, with the missing tail filled in from the germline J gene. The genes are TRBV12-5 and TRBJ2-7; D may match TRBD1 or TRBD2 (5 bases each). The CDR3 length is 12 residues. The V end lost 3 bases, the J end lost 6 bases, and 9 bases lay between the germline ends. Germline V lookup: CDR1 LGHNT, CDR2 FRNRAP. CDR3 DNA (partial): TGTGCTAGTGGTTTTGAGGGGAGCGAG. It is translated as CASGFEGSE. The whole CDR3 protein reads CASGFEGSEQYF.

With regard to this clone: The read finishes 3 residues shy of the CDR3 end, and the germline J gene is used to complete it. J is TRBJ2-7 and V is TRBV29-1; 12 bases line up with TRBD2. This CDR3 is built from 13 residues. Trimming cost V 5 bases and J 3 bases; bases outside gene matches: 2. CDR1 SQVTM and CDR2 ANQGSEA come from the germline V gene. CDR3 bases read: TGCAGCGTTCGGACTAGCGGGAACTACGAG. It yields the protein CSVRTSGNYE. The whole CDR3 region reads CSVRTSGNYEQYF.

Remarks on this clone: The CDR3 end is not reached by the read, which stops 3 residues before it; the germline J gene fills it in. J is TRBJ1-1 and V is TRBV30; 11 bases match TRBD1. This CDR3 spans 14 amino acids. CDR1 GTSNPN and CDR2 SVGIG come from the germline V gene (reference sequence). After removal of 3 bases from V and 4 bases from J, the junction contained 4 bases not matched to a gene. CDR3 DNA, as far as it was read: TGTGCCTGGAGCCCGGGACAGGGGGGCACTGAA. Protein product: CAWSPGQGGTE. The entire CDR3 protein is CAWSPGQGGTEAFF.

A remark on this clone: Read coverage stops 3 residues before the CDR3 terminus; the germline J gene supplies the remainder. V gene TRBV5-1 combines with J gene TRBJ2-1, with no clear D. The CDR3 is 12 residues long. V was pared by 2 bases and J by 7 bases, with 7 bases between. The germline CDR1 and CDR2 sequences are SGHRS and YFSETQ. The sequenced CDR3 bases are TGCGCCAGCAGCTTATTGCGGAATGAG. This sequence encodes CASSLLRNE. The whole CDR3 sequence reads CASSLLRNEQFF.

Turning to this clone: Read sequence stops 3 residues before the CDR3 end, and the germline J gene provides the missing end. This chain connects TRBV5-1 to TRBJ2-1, with TRBD2 as a possible D gene (7 bases). CDR1 and CDR2 from the germline V gene are SGHRS and YFSETQ. The CDR3 length is 15 residues. V gave up 3 bases and J gave up 2 bases, with 12 bases separating them. The covered CDR3 bases are TGCGCCAGCAGCTCCGGGGGGACAACCTACAATGAG. Protein product: CASSSGGTTYNE. In full, the CDR3 reads CASSSGGTTYNEQFF. The complete variable domain, with remaining parts taken from reference TRBV5-1 and TRBJ2-1, reads KAGVTQTPRYLIKTRGQQVTLSCSPISGHRSVSWYQQTPGQGLQFLFEYFSETQRNKGNFPGRFSGRQFSNSRSEMNVSTLELGDSALYLCASSSGGTTYNEQFFGPGTRLTVL.

In regard to this clone: The DNA ends 3 residues before the CDR3 does, and the rest of the CDR3 is filled in from the germline J gene. The V and J genes are TRBV30 and TRBJ2-2; 11 positions agree with TRBD1. The CDR3 length is 16 residues. J lost 4 bases, V lost 5 bases, and 9 bases had no gene match. The germline V gene encodes CDR1 GTSNPN and CDR2 SVGIG (reference sequence). The DNA read from the CDR3 is TGTGCCTGGTCGAGTTTCGGGACAGGGGGCACCGGGGAG. It is translated as CAWSSFGTGGTGE. The CDR3 reads in full as CAWSSFGTGGTGELFF.

With respect to this clone: The DNA ends 3 residues before the CDR3 does, and the rest of the CDR3 is filled in from the germline J gene. The chain is built from TRBV19 and TRBJ1-5; D is unclear. Germline loops: CDR1 LNHDA, CDR2 SQIVND (reference sequence). The V end lost 4 bases, the J end lost 1 base, and 8 bases lay between the germline ends. This CDR3 contains 14 residues. Partial CDR3 DNA: TGTGCCAGTAGTACTGGGCCCAGCAATCAGCCC. It codes for CASSTGPSNQP. In full, the CDR3 is CASSTGPSNQPQHF. Full variable domain (missing parts from reference TRBV19 and TRBJ1-5): DGGITQSPKYLFRKEGQNVTLSCEQNLNHDAMYWYRQDPGQGLRLIYYSQIVNDFQKGDIAEGYSVSREKKESFPLTVTSAQKNPTAFYLCASSTGPSNQPQHFGDGTRLSIL.

With respect to this clone: The missing CDR3 end, 3 residues past where the read stops, is filled in from the germline J gene. V and J are TRBV7-6 and TRBJ2-1; 8 bases agree with TRBD2. V was pared by 5 bases and J by 5 bases, with 11 bases of the junction left unmatched. CDR1 is SGHVS, CDR2 FNYEAQ, per germline. The CDR3 covers 16 residues. Partial CDR3 DNA: TGTGCCAGCAGCACGGGGGGGATAGCGGGGCACAATGAG. It codes for CASSTGGIAGHNE. The full CDR3 reads CASSTGGIAGHNEQFF.

Comments on this clone: The read ends 3 residues early relative to the CDR3; the germline J gene fills the gap. The gene calls are TRBV6-2 or TRBV6-3 and TRBJ1-4; TRBD1 matches at 7 bases. There are 15 residues in the CDR3. Germline V gene sequence: CDR1 MNHEY, CDR2 SVGEGT. Incomplete CDR3 DNA: TGTGCCAGCAGATTGCAGGGGGAGCATAATTCACCA. It specifies CASRLQGEHNSP. In full, the CDR3 reads CASRLQGEHNSPLFF.

Turning to this clone: The CDR3 end is not reached by the read, which stops 3 residues before it; the germline J gene fills it in. V gene TRBV5-4 combines with J gene TRBJ2-7; D may be TRBD2 (6 bases). The CDR3 length is 15 residues. CDR1 and CDR2 (germline): SGHNT, YYREEE (reference sequence). V gave up 1 base and J gave up 3 bases, with 14 bases separating them. The CDR3 loop is CASSLPQTSYYEQYF. CDR3 DNA (partial): TGTGCCAGCAGCTTGCCCCAGACTAGTTACTACGAG.